The 24 T cell receptor beta chains in this list originate from one sample, sequenced in a study of CD8 T cells in ankylosing spondylitis. TCRdb re-called the 5' RACE reads with MiXCR, one entry per CDR3 protein. The sample comprises under 200,000 distinct CDR3 sequences, around 10% of which are singletons, and approximately 32% rests with the top ten. Input material: blood, either unsorted or a sorted T cell fraction (not recorded which). The receptors derive from a male donor with ankylosing spondylitis or in good health (not recorded which).

This clonotype appeared many times. V gene TRBV4-1 combines with J gene TRBJ2-1; 10 bases line up with TRBD2. This CDR3 is built from 16 residues. The germline V gene encodes CDR1 MGHRA and CDR2 YSYEKL. V lost 4 bases, J lost 3 bases, and 6 bases stayed unmatched. The CDR3 DNA reads as TGCGCCAGCAGCCCACAGGGACTAGCGTTCTACAATGAGCAGTTCTTC. It yields the protein CASSPQGLAFYNEQFF.

The CDR3 is CASSPGTGGGRYEQYF. In DNA form, the CDR3 reads TGTGCCAGCAGCCCCGGGACAGGGGGTGGTCGCTACGAGCAGTACTTC. The chain employs TRBV9 and TRBJ2-7; 11 bases match TRBD1. This CDR3 region has 16 residues. The ends lost 4 bases at V and 3 bases at J; junction bases unmatched: 9. Germline CDR1 SGDLS, CDR2 YYNGEE.

This clonotype was seen many times. This chain joins TRBV5-5 and TRBJ1-4; 8 bases are a match to TRBD1. The CDR3 runs to 13 residues. Germline assignment: CDR1 SGHKS and CDR2 YYEKEE (reference sequence). Unmatched junction bases numbered 3, after V lost 6 bases and J lost 5 bases. CDR3 loop: CASTRTGNEKLFF. Here the CDR3 DNA reads TGTGCCAGCACCCGGACAGGGAATGAAAAACTGTTTTTT.

This clonotype has ten or more counts. The chain carries TRBV29-1 and TRBJ2-1; D call uncertain. The CDR3 spans 14 residues. Trimming took off 1 base at V and 0 bases at J, with 7 bases between the two ends. Germline V gives CDR1 SQVTM, CDR2 ANQGSEA. The CDR3 DNA sequence: TGCAGCGTTGAAGGCCCGAGCTCCTACAATGAGCAGTTCTTC. Its protein product is CSVEGPSSYNEQFF.

The chain is built from TRBV7-2 and TRBJ1-1; TRBD1 is a possible D gene (5 bases). CDR3 size: 15 residues. V was shortened by 5 bases and J by 4 bases, with 17 bases between the two germline ends. Germline V gene data show CDR1 as SGHTA and CDR2 as FQGNSA. The CDR3 sequence: CASSLFGTGTTEAFF. CDR3 sequence (DNA): TGTGCCAGCAGCCTCTTCGGTACGGGGACCACTGAAGCTTTCTTT. The full variable domain, rest sourced from reference TRBV7-2 and TRBJ1-1, is GAGVSQSPSNKVTEKGKDVELRCDPISGHTALYWYRQSLGQGLEFLIYFQGNSAPDKSGLPSDRFSAERTGGSVSTLTIQRTQQEDSAVYLCASSLFGTGTTEAFFGQGTRLTVV.

This clonotype was seen many times. J is TRBJ1-2 and V is TRBV5-1, with TRBD1 matching over 7 bases. This CDR3 has 15 residues. Germline CDR1 is SGHRS and CDR2 is YFSETQ. V was clipped by 4 bases and J by 4 bases; unmatched bases: 10. CDR3 sequence reads: CASSLSTRDSYGYTF. The DNA for the CDR3 is TGCGCCAGCAGCCTCAGCACCCGGGACAGCTATGGCTACACCTTC.

The chain is built from TRBV5-4 and TRBJ2-3; D gene ambiguous. Germline V CDR1 and CDR2: SGHNT, YYREEE (reference sequence). CDR3 length: 13 amino acids. The V end lost 2 bases, the J end lost 2 bases, and 6 bases lay between the germline ends. The DNA for the CDR3 is TGTGCCAGCAGCTTTCTCCACACAGATACGCAGTATTTT. Translated, it gives CASSFLHTDTQYF.

The rearrangement uses TRBV7-2 and TRBJ2-4; perhaps TRBD2 as D (5 bases). The CDR3 extends over 14 amino acids. V was trimmed by 1 base and J by 8 bases, leaving 12 bases between them. The V gene's germline CDR1 is SGHTA and CDR2 FQGNSA. The CDR3 region is CASSLGGAMDIQYF. Written as DNA, the CDR3 is TGTGCCAGCAGCTTAGGGGGAGCCATGGACATTCAGTACTTC.

This clonotype was seen repeatedly, ten times or more. This chain links TRBV11-2 with TRBJ2-1; D possibly corresponds to TRBD2 (5 bases). Trimming removed 5 bases at V and 0 bases at J, with 17 bases between. This CDR3 region has 17 residues. Germline V lookup: CDR1 SGHAT, CDR2 FQNNGV. CDR3 bases: TGTGCCAGCAGCCCCTATAGCGTACTAAGCTCCTACAATGAGCAGTTCTTC. Translation: CASSPYSVLSSYNEQFF. The full variable domain, in which reference TRBV11-2 and TRBJ2-1 provide the parts outside the CDR3, is EAGVAQSPRYKIIEKRQSVAFWCNPISGHATLYWYQQILGQGPKLLIQFQNNGVVDDSQLPKDRFSAERLKGVDSTLKIQPAKLEDSAVYLCASSPYSVLSSYNEQFFGPGTRLTVL.

This clonotype was observed a handful of times. This sequence joins TRBV20-1 and TRBJ1-1, with D perhaps matching TRBD1 (6 bases). The CDR3 covers 20 residues. The germline gives CDR1 DFQATT, CDR2 SNEGSKA (reference sequence). Trimming left V 2 bases short and J 1 base short, with 29 bases between. For the CDR3, the DNA is TGCAGTGCTAGATCCCCGGGGAGGGGGGGCCCAGAAATAAGGAACACTGAAGCTTTCTTT. It yields the protein CSARSPGRGGPEIRNTEAFF.

This clonotype was recorded at least ten times. V gene TRBV5-1 combines with J gene TRBJ2-7; D is undetermined. Trimming shortened V by 1 base and J by 1 base, and 12 bases separated the two germline ends. This CDR3 region has 15 residues. Germline CDR1 and CDR2: SGHRS and YFSETQ. CDR3 protein: CASSLSPDKSYEQYF. The CDR3 DNA sequence: TGCGCCAGCAGCTTGAGCCCGGATAAGTCCTACGAGCAGTACTTC.

This clonotype was seen many times. This sequence joins TRBV29-1 and TRBJ2-7; 9 bases are a match to TRBD2. The J segment lost 4 bases and the V segment lost 3 bases, leaving 7 bases of the junction unmatched. Germline V gene sequence: CDR1 SQVTM, CDR2 ANQGSEA. CDR3 length: 14 residues. The DNA for the CDR3 is TGCAGCGTTGAGAAAGCGGGAGGTGGATACGAGCAGTACTTC. Amino acid sequence: CSVEKAGGGYEQYF.

This clonotype came up many times. This chain links TRBV4-3 with TRBJ1-2, with D possibly being TRBD1 (6 bases). This CDR3 has 14 amino acids. From germline, CDR1 is LGHNA and CDR2 YSLEER. V lost 1 base to trimming and J lost 3 bases, with 9 bases between them. The CDR3 DNA is TGCGCCAGCAGCCAAGTCCACAGGGACTATGGCTACACCTTC. Its translation: CASSQVHRDYGYTF.

This clonotype was counted ten times or more. This chain connects TRBV12-3 or TRBV12-4 to TRBJ2-1, with D possibly being TRBD1 or TRBD2 (5 bases each). Trimming shortened V by 6 bases and J by 0 bases, and 15 bases separated the two germline ends. The CDR3 covers 16 residues. The chain's CDR3 is CASSLGPVSSYNEQFF. In DNA form, the CDR3 reads TGTGCCAGCAGCTTGGGACCGGTTAGCTCCTACAATGAGCAGTTCTTC.

This chain uses TRBV29-1 with TRBJ1-1; D not resolved. This CDR3 contains 12 residues. Germline loops: CDR1 SQVTM, CDR2 ANQGSEA. Trimming removed 6 bases from V and 6 bases from J, with 14 bases in between. The CDR3 sequence is CSVAHTPAEAFF. CDR3 sequence (DNA): TGCAGCGTCGCTCATACTCCCGCTGAAGCTTTCTTT.

This clonotype was found many times. The chain combines TRBV20-1 with TRBJ2-5, with 8 bases fitting TRBD2. V shed 1 base and J 4 bases; nucleotides not matched to a gene: 2. From germline, CDR1 is DFQATT and CDR2 SNEGSKA (reference sequence). The CDR3 runs to 13 residues. DNA for the CDR3: TGCAGTGCTAGAGTCGGGGGGGCAGAGACCCAGTACTTC. This gives the protein CSARVGGAETQYF.

In its sample, this clonotype was seen a few times. The chain employs TRBV7-2 and TRBJ2-2; D is unclear. Germline-derived CDR1 and CDR2 are SGHTA and FQGNSA. Trimming removed 7 bases at V and 1 base at J, with 10 bases between. The CDR3 runs 14 residues. The CDR3 sequence: CASKLDWNTGELFF. DNA of the CDR3: TGTGCCAGCAAGCTAGACTGGAACACCGGGGAGCTGTTTTTT. Filled out from reference TRBV7-2 and TRBJ2-2, the complete variable domain reads GAGVSQSPSNKVTEKGKDVELRCDPISGHTALYWYRQSLGQGLEFLIYFQGNSAPDKSGLPSDRFSAERTGGSVSTLTIQRTQQEDSAVYLCASKLDWNTGELFFGEGSRLTVL.

V is TRBV7-6 and J is TRBJ2-7; 7 bases map to TRBD2. V lost 3 bases to trimming and J lost 1 base; unmatched junction nucleotides: 3. Looked up from germline, CDR1 is SGHVS and CDR2 is FNYEAQ. This CDR3 has 14 amino acids. CDR3 sequence (DNA): TGTGCCAGCAGCTTTCTAGCGGAGTCCTACGAGCAGTACTTC. This encodes CASSFLAESYEQYF.

At least ten counts were recorded for this clonotype. The chain uses TRBV7-9 and TRBJ1-3, with D unresolved. This CDR3 is 13 amino acids long. The germline gives CDR1 SEHNR, CDR2 FQNEAQ (reference sequence). Trimming left V 1 base short and J 4 bases short, with 5 bases between. The DNA of the CDR3 is TGTGCCAGCAGCTTAGAGACGGGAAACACCATATATTTT. The encoded protein is CASSLETGNTIYF.

This chain uses TRBV12-3 or TRBV12-4 with TRBJ2-1, with a weak D call TRBD2 (5 bases). CDR3 size: 18 residues. The V gene lost 1 base and the J gene lost 4 bases, with 20 bases spanning the gap. CDR3 amino acids: CASSLGASRSPRYNEQFF. The CDR3 region has the DNA TGTGCCAGCAGTTTAGGGGCTAGCCGGTCGCCGAGATACAATGAGCAGTTCTTC.

Worth noting for this clonotype: The germline gene is not matched at one end of the junction; a read error may be the cause. The rearrangement uses TRBV20-1 and TRBJ2-7; 7 nucleotides align to TRBD2. The CDR3 is 15 amino acids. Germline V gene lookup returns CDR1 DFQATT and CDR2 SNEGSKA (reference sequence). The CDR3 DNA sequence: TGCAGTGCTAGAGATCACAGCGGGACCTTCTACGCGCAGTACTTC. Amino acids: CSARDHSGTFYAQYF.

The V call is TRBV7-2, the J call TRBJ2-3, with D tentatively TRBD2 (6 bases). The germline CDR1 and CDR2 sequences are SGHTA and FQGNSA. This CDR3 spans 13 amino acids. Trimming stripped 6 bases from V and 2 bases from J, with 9 bases between. The CDR3 here is CASRSGYTDTQYF. CDR3 DNA: TGTGCCAGCAGGAGCGGGTACACAGATACGCAGTATTTT. The variable domain in full, with the rest retrieved from reference TRBV7-2 and TRBJ2-3, is GAGVSQSPSNKVTEKGKDVELRCDPISGHTALYWYRQSLGQGLEFLIYFQGNSAPDKSGLPSDRFSAERTGGSVSTLTIQRTQQEDSAVYLCASRSGYTDTQYFGPGTRLTVL.

This clonotype appeared many times. The chain couples TRBV4-1 to TRBJ1-5; tentative D call: TRBD1 (5 bases). The CDR3 has 15 residues. The V end lost 4 bases, the J end lost 5 bases, and 15 bases lay between the germline ends. The germline V gene has CDR1 MGHRA and CDR2 YSYEKL. CDR3 nucleotide sequence: TGCGCCAGCAGCCCCTCAGGGATGGGTTATCAGCCCCAGCATTTT. Amino acids: CASSPSGMGYQPQHF.

This clonotype was seen repeatedly, ten times or more. This rearrangement joins TRBV2 to TRBJ2-1; tentative D call: TRBD2 (5 bases). CDR3 size: 16 residues. Germline V gene data show CDR1 as SNHLY and CDR2 as FYNNEI. Trimming took 6 bases from V and 4 from J, leaving 19 bases between them. The CDR3 protein is CASSERETRAYNEQFF. For the CDR3, the DNA is TGTGCCAGCAGCGAGCGCGAAACTAGGGCATACAATGAGCAGTTCTTC.